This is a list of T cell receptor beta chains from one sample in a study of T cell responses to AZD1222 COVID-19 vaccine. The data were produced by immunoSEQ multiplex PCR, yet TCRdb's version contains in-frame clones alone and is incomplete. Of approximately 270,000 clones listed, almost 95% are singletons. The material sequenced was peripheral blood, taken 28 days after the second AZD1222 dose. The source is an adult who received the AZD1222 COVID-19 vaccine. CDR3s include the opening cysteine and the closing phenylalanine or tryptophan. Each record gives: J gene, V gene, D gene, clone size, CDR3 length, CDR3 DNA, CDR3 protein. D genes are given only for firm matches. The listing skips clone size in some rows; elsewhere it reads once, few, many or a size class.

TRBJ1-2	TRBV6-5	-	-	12	TGTGCCAGCAGTAAGGTGGACTATGGCTACACCTTC	CASSKVDYGYTF
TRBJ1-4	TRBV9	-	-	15	TGTGCCAGCAGCGTAGCCGGGACCGCTTACGAAAAACTGTTTTTT	CASSVAGTAYEKLFF
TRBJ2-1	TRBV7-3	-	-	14	TGTGCCAGCAGCCTCCTGGGCTCCTACAATGAGCAGTTCTTC	CASSLLGSYNEQFF
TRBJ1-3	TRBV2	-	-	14	TGTGCCAGCAAGATACAGGGTCCTGGAAACACCATATATTTT	CASKIQGPGNTIYF
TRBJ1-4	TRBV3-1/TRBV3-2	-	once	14	TGTGCCAGCAGCCAACGGGGAACTAATGAAAAACTGTTTTTT	CASSQRGTNEKLFF
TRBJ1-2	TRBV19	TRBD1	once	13	TGTGCCAGTAATCGGGACAGGGGGAATGGCTACACCTTC	CASNRDRGNGYTF
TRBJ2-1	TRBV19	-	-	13	TGTGCCAGTACCAATCGGCTATACAATGAGCAGTTCTTC	CASTNRLYNEQFF
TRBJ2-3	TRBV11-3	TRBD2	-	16	TGTGCCAGCAGCCTTAGCGGGGACGCTAGCACAGATACGCAGTATTTT	CASSLSGDASTDTQYF
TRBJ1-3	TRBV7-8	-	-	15	TGTGCCAGCAGCTTAAGGGGGGGGGCCGGAAACACCATATATTTT	CASSLRGGAGNTIYF
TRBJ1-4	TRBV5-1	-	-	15	TGCGCCAGCAGCTTGGGACCCAGGGATGGTGAAAAACTGTTTTTT	CASSLGPRDGEKLFF
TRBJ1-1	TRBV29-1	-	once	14	TGCAGCGCCCCGGGACCGTGGGGGAACACTGAAGCTTTCTTT	CSAPGPWGNTEAFF
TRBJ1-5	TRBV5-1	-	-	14	TGCGCCAGCAGCGACGGCTATAGCAATCAGCCCCAGCATTTT	CASSDGYSNQPQHF
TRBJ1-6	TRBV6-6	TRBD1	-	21	TGTGCCAGCAGTCATTCCCACTTAAGACAGGGCGAGAGCTCCTATAATTCACCCCTCCACTTT	CASSHSHLRQGESSYNSPLHF
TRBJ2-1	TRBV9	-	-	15	TGTGCCAGCAGCGGACAGGGAGGTCCCCACAATGAGCAGTTCTTC	CASSGQGGPHNEQFF
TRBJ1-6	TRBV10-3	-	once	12	TGTGCCATCAGTGAGTCGGGAAGGGCCGACATCTTT	CAISESGRADIF
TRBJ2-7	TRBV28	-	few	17	TGTGCCAGCAGTTTAGGGCCTCTAACAGACGGCTCCTACGAGCAGTACTTC	CASSLGPLTDGSYEQYF
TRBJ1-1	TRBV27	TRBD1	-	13	TGTGCCAGCAGTTCAAACAGGGGGTCAGCGGCTTTCTTT	CASSSNRGSAAFF
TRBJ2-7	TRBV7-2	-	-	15	TGTGCCAGCAGCTTAGGCGGGCAGCCCGTCTACGAGCAGTACTTC	CASSLGGQPVYEQYF
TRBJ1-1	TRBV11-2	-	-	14	TGTGCCAGCAGCCGTTCGTCCCTTAACACTGAAGCTTTCTTT	CASSRSSLNTEAFF
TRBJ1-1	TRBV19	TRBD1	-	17	TGTGCCAGTAGACCAACAGGGGGCAGATCGGTGAACACTGAAGCTTTCTTT	CASRPTGGRSVNTEAFF
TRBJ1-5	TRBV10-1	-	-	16	TGCGCCAGCAGTGATCCCGAGGAGGGAGACAATCAGCCCCAGCATTTT	CASSDPEEGDNQPQHF
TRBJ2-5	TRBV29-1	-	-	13	TGCAGCACCGGACGGGGGTACCAAGAGACCCAGTACTTC	CSTGRGYQETQYF
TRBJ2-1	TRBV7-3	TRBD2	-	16	TGTGCCAGCAGCTTCACCGGGACTAGAAGGTACAATGAGCAGTTCTTC	CASSFTGTRRYNEQFF
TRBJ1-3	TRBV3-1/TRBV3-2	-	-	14	TGTGCCAGCAGCCAAGATCAGCACGGGGGCACCATATATTTT	CASSQDQHGGTIYF
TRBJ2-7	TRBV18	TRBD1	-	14	TGTGCCAGCTCACCAGTGGACAGGGGGCCCGAGCAGTACTTC	CASSPVDRGPEQYF
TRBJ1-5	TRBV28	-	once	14	TGTGCCAGCAGTCCTCACCGCAGGGGCCAGCCCCAGCATTTT	CASSPHRRGQPQHF
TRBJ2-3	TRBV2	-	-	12	TGTGCCAGCACTATAAGCACAGATACGCAGTATTTT	CASTISTDTQYF
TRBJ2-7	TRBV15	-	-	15	TGTGCCACCAGCAGATCCCCGACAGGTTCCTACGAGCAGTACTTC	CATSRSPTGSYEQYF
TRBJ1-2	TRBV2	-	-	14	TGTGCCAGCAGCCCCAGGACAGCACACTATGGCTACACCTTC	CASSPRTAHYGYTF
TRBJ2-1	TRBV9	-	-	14	TGTGCCAGCAGCCCAAGGGACTGGGGGGTATCGCAGTTCTTC	CASSPRDWGVSQFF
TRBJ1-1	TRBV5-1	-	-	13	TGCGCCAGCAGCTTGGTACAGGGAGGTGAAGCTTTCTTT	CASSLVQGGEAFF
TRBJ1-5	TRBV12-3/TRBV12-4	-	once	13	TGTGCCAGCAGTTTTGCTGGGGATCAGCCCCAGCATTTT	CASSFAGDQPQHF
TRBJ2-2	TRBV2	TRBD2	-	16	TGTGCCAGCAGCCGGGAGCGGGGGTTACACACCGGGGAGCTGTTTTTT	CASSRERGLHTGELFF
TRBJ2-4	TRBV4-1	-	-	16	TGCGCCAGCAGCCTCTTCGCCGGGGCAGAGAAAAACATTCAGTACTTC	CASSLFAGAEKNIQYF
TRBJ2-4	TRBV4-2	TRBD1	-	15	TGTGCCAGCAGCCAAGGACAGGGGGCTAAAAACATTCAGTACTTC	CASSQGQGAKNIQYF
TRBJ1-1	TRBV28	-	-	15	TGTGCCAGCGTTTTGTCGGGGCCTACTAACACTGAAGCTTTCTTT	CASVLSGPTNTEAFF
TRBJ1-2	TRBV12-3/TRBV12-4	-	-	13	TGTGCCAGCAGCCTAAGGGCAGGGAACGGCTACACCTTC	CASSLRAGNGYTF
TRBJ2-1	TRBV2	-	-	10	TGTGCCAGCAGTGATTATGAGCAGTTCTTC	CASSDYEQFF
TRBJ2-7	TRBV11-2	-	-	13	TGTGCCAGCAGCTTAGATTTGGCCCACGAGCAGTACTTC	CASSLDLAHEQYF
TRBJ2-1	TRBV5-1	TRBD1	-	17	TGCGCCAGCAGCCTTCTTCAGGGGGACAGCTCCTACAATGAGCAGTTCTTC	CASSLLQGDSSYNEQFF
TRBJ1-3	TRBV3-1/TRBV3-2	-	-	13	TGTGCCAGCAGCCAAGAAAGAGGGGGCACCATATATTTT	CASSQERGGTIYF
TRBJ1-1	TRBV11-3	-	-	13	TGTGCCAGCAGCTTAGCAGCACAAACTGAAGCTTTCTTT	CASSLAAQTEAFF
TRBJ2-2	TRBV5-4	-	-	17	TGTGCCAGCAGCTCTAAACTGGACAGTAAATTCACCGGGGAGCTGTTTTTT	CASSSKLDSKFTGELFF
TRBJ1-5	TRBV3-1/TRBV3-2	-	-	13	TGTGCCAGCAGCCAAGGGTCTGTGGAGCCCCAGCATTTT	CASSQGSVEPQHF
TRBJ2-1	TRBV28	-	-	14	TGTGCCAGCATCCAACCGGGCTCCTACAATGAGCAGTTCTTC	CASIQPGSYNEQFF